The rows below give T cell receptor beta chains drawn from one sample of a study of control samples from healthy donors and cancer patients. The assay was immunoSEQ multiplex PCR, and TCRdb's table has in-frame clones only and misses some. The table has 25,000 to 35,000 clones, 91% seen once. The sequenced sample consisted of PBMCs. These TCRs come from a man aged 45-65 years with lung cancer. Each CDR3 is given with its conserved first and last residue.

TRBJ2-6	TRBV19	CASSIALQGTGANVLTF
TRBJ2-7	TRBV6-2/TRBV6-3	CASSYSYGGMVNEQYF
TRBJ2-1	TRBV18	CASSQGSDNEQFF
TRBJ1-2	TRBV10-3	CAIRETGTNYGYTF
TRBJ2-7	TRBV5-6	CASSWDRDAYEQYF
TRBJ2-7	TRBV6-5	CASDQGGEQYF
TRBJ1-2	TRBV27	CASSLSGYGYTF
TRBJ1-5	TRBV2	CASKVFGFGSNQPQHF
TRBJ2-1	TRBV6-6	CASSPGGGGSYNEQFF
TRBJ2-7	TRBV6-5	CASSYSISYEQYF
TRBJ1-5	TRBV2	CASSYTGAGNNQPQHF
TRBJ2-5	TRBV11-3	CASSSGGGETQYF
TRBJ2-2	TRBV29-1	CSVQYLTSVTGELFF
TRBJ2-3	TRBV7-9	CASSLSGGGRTDTQYF
TRBJ2-6	TRBV7-2	CASSLDLNSGANVLTF
TRBJ2-1	TRBV20-1	CSASPQGPYNEQFF
TRBJ1-2	TRBV10-3	CAISDEGGRPYGYTF
TRBJ2-3	TRBV5-5	CASSLTGGFTDTQYF
TRBJ2-3	TRBV25-1	CASSEYRRDSSSTDTQYF
TRBJ1-5	TRBV10-3	CAIRQSLSNQPQHF
TRBJ1-1	TRBV7-9	CASSHSQAPPIEAFF
TRBJ2-5	TRBV7-9	CASSSTGQETQYF
TRBJ2-3	TRBV10-1	CASSDSDRELDTDTQYF
TRBJ2-3	TRBV18	CASSPRSQGSTDTQYF
TRBJ1-1	TRBV7-2	CASTPRAPNTEAFF
TRBJ1-1	TRBV10-1	CASSPGTGEYTNTEAFF
TRBJ1-6	TRBV9	CASSVEDRENSPLHF
TRBJ1-5	TRBV12-3/TRBV12-4	CASSFNSNQPQHF
TRBJ1-6	TRBV12-3/TRBV12-4	CASSLGYNSPLHF
TRBJ2-1	TRBV24-1	CATSAAAGESYNEQFF
TRBJ2-7	TRBV27	CASSYSGGASYEQYF
TRBJ2-5	TRBV19	CASSTPGPKRETQYF
TRBJ2-5	TRBV2	CAGGRGGETQYF
TRBJ2-3	TRBV29-1	CSVWGVHGDTQYF
TRBJ1-2	TRBV12-3/TRBV12-4	CASSGQGGDVYTF
TRBJ2-6	TRBV9	CASSALEANVLTF
TRBJ1-1	TRBV18	CASSPSRDTEAFF
TRBJ2-1	TRBV11-1	CASSLGPSGAYNEQFF